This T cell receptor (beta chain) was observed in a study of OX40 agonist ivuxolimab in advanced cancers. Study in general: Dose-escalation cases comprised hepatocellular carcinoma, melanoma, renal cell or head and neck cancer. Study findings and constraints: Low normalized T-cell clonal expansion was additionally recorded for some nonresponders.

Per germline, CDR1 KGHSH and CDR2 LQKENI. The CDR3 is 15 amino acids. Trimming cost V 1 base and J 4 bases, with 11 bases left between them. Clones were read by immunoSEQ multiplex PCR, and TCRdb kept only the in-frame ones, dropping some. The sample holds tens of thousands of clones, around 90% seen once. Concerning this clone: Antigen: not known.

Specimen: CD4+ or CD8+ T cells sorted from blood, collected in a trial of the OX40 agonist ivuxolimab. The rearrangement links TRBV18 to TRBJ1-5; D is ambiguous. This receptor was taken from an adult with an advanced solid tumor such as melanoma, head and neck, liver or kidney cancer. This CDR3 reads CASSPQFSRNQPQHF. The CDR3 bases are TGTGCCAGCTCACCACAGTTCTCGCGGAATCAGCCCCAGCATTTT. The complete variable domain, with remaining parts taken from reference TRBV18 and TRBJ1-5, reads NAGVMQNPRHLVRRRGQEARLRCSPMKGHSHVYWYRQLPEEGLKFMVYLQKENIIDESGMPKERFSAEFPKEGPSILRIQQVVRGDSAAYFCASSPQFSRNQPQHFGDGTRLSIL.